Listed below are T cell receptor beta chains from one sample, sequenced in a study of CD8+CD57+ T cells in acquired aplastic anemia. TCRdb itself ran the reads through MiXCR, one entry per CDR3 protein. The sample contains around 200,000 distinct CDR3 sequences, roughly 50% of which appear only once. Sequencing input: sorted CD4+, CD8+, or CD8+CD57+ T cells (not recorded which) from PBMCs. Source of these receptors: a human donor with aplastic anemia. Each CDR3 is given with its conserved first and last residue. The order of the fields is J gene, clone size, D gene, V gene, CDR3 DNA, CDR3 protein. A D gene is named only where the DNA matches it firmly. A clone size is listed for some rows: how often the clone was seen (once, few, many), or a class if it is expanded.

>TRBJ2-3|few|TRBD2|TRBV20-1
TGCAGTGCTAGAGGGACTAGCGGGGGGGCAGCAGATACGCAGTATTTT
CSARGTSGGAADTQYF
>TRBJ2-3|-|TRBD2|TRBV19
TGTGCCAGTAGTCGACTAGCGGGGGGTAGCACAGATACGCAGTATTTT
CASSRLAGGSTDTQYF
>TRBJ2-2|few|TRBD1|TRBV2
TGTGCCAGCAGTGTTCCAAAGGGACAGGGTGGAACCGGGGAGCCGTTTTTT
CASSVPKGQGGTGEPFF
>TRBJ1-1|many|-|TRBV7-3
TGTGCCAGCAGCTTACCCGGGGGTGAAGCTTTCTTT
CASSLPGGEAFF
>TRBJ2-1|-|-|TRBV19
TGTGCCAGCAGTATCTCGGGAACCCACAATGAGCAGTTCTTC
CASSISGTHNEQFF
>TRBJ2-7|many|TRBD1|TRBV3-1
TGTGCCAGCAGACACGGACAGGGCCACGAGCAGTACTTC
CASRHGQGHEQYF
>TRBJ1-5|many|TRBD1|TRBV4-2
TGTGCCAGCAGCCATGCCGGGACAGGGGGAGGGCAGCCCCAGCATTTT
CASSHAGTGGGQPQHF
>TRBJ1-2|many|-|TRBV9
TGTGCCAGCAGCGTAATGAGGGACGGGGACTATGGCTACACCTTC
CASSVMRDGDYGYTF
>TRBJ1-5|many|TRBD1|TRBV12-3/TRBV12-4
TGTGCCAGCATGAGACAGGGTTGGCAGCCCCAGCATTTT
CASMRQGWQPQHF
>TRBJ2-7|-|TRBD1|TRBV19
TGTGCCAGTAGTCAACAGGGGAGAGAGGACGAGCAGTACTTC
CASSQQGREDEQYF
>TRBJ2-7|-|-|TRBV29-1
TGCAGCGTTGAAGGGGTTTCGTCACCTTACGAGCAGTACTTC
CSVEGVSSPYEQYF
>TRBJ2-5|medium-sized|-|TRBV10-1
TGCGCCAGCAGTGAGGTTCCGAGCCGTGGGACCCAGTACTTC
CASSEVPSRGTQYF
>TRBJ2-3|-|-|TRBV7-9
TGTGCCAGCAGCTACAGCGGGACAGATACGCAGTATTTT
CASSYSGTDTQYF
>TRBJ1-5|-|-|TRBV25-1
TGTGCCAGCAGTCAGTCAAGCAATCAGCCCCAGCATTTT
CASSQSSNQPQHF
>TRBJ1-2|-|-|TRBV19
TGTGCCAGTACCCGCCTGCGACAGGCCGGCTACACCTTC
CASTRLRQAGYTF
>TRBJ1-6|-|TRBD1|TRBV20-1
TGCAGTGCTCGGACAGGTGGACCCCTCCACTTT
CSARTGGPLHF
>TRBJ1-5|many|-|TRBV6-1
TGTGCCAGCAGTGGAGAGGGACGAAATCAGCCCCAGCATTTT
CASSGEGRNQPQHF
>TRBJ2-7|-|TRBD2|TRBV10-3
TGTGCCATCAGTGAGTCTGACGGGGGGGCGAACTACGAGCAGTACTTC
CAISESDGGANYEQYF
>TRBJ2-1|-|TRBD2|TRBV20-1
TGCAGTGCTAGGGGGGGGGGCTCCTACAATGAGCAGTTCTTC
CSARGGGSYNEQFF
>TRBJ1-4|-|-|TRBV29-1
TGCAACGCAGCAGTCGGTGAAAAACTGTTCTTT
CNAAVGEKLFF
>TRBJ2-5|many|-|TRBV5-8
TGTGCCAGCAGCTTAATGGGGGTAATCCAAGAGACCCAGTACTTC
CASSLMGVIQETQYF
>TRBJ2-7|many|-|TRBV11-2
TGTGCCAGCAGCTTGGGACGGACCCTATACGAGCAGTACTTC
CASSLGRTLYEQYF
>TRBJ2-7|many|TRBD2|TRBV5-1
TGCGCCAGCAGCTTGGACGGGACTAGCGGGGTCTTCGAGCAGTACTTC
CASSLDGTSGVFEQYF
>TRBJ1-5|few|-|TRBV10-3
TGTGCCATCAGTGAGTCTACAGGCGCCCGGCCCCAGCATTTT
CAISESTGARPQHF
>TRBJ1-1|few|TRBD1|TRBV7-3
TGTGCCAGCAGCCAATTGACAGGGGACCCTGAAGCTTTCTTT
CASSQLTGDPEAFF
>TRBJ1-3|-|-|TRBV7-9
TGTGCCAGCCGCTCGTCGTCAGACACCATATATTTT
CASRSSSDTIYF
>TRBJ1-1|many|-|TRBV7-9
TGTGCCAGCAGCTCCGGACAGATGAACACTGAAGCTTTCTTT
CASSSGQMNTEAFF
>TRBJ1-2|-|-|TRBV15
TGTGCCACCAGCAGCGGGCAGTATGGCTACACCTTC
CATSSGQYGYTF
>TRBJ1-4|once|TRBD1|TRBV2
TGTGCCAGCAGTGAAGGGACAGGGAGTGAAAAACTGTTTTTT
CASSEGTGSEKLFF
>TRBJ2-7|-|-|TRBV2
TGTGCTAGAATGAACAGGGTAACCTACGGGCAGTACTTC
CARMNRVTYGQYF
>TRBJ1-2|-|TRBD1|TRBV7-9
TGTGCCAGCAGTCTTGGACAGGGAAATGGCTACACCTTC
CASSLGQGNGYTF
>TRBJ2-1|-|TRBD1|TRBV5-1
TGCGCCAGCAGCCAGCCGGGACAGGGGGCACCTTACAATGAGCAGTTCTTC
CASSQPGQGAPYNEQFF
>TRBJ2-7|-|TRBD1|TRBV7-9
TGTGCCAGCAGCTTCGGACAGGGGTTGGAGCAGTACTTC
CASSFGQGLEQYF
>TRBJ2-7|-|-|TRBV6-5
TGTGCCACCAGTGAAGGGCAGGGCTACGAGCAGTACTTC
CATSEGQGYEQYF
>TRBJ2-5|-|-|TRBV19
TGTGCCAGTAGTATTTCTCTAGGGGGGACCCAGTACTTC
CASSISLGGTQYF
>TRBJ2-2|few|TRBD2|TRBV5-4
TGTGCCAGCAGCCTAAGACTAGCGGGGGCCACCGGGGAGCTGTTTTTT
CASSLRLAGATGELFF
>TRBJ2-7|many|-|TRBV12-3/TRBV12-4
TGTGCCAGCAGTTCCACCGGGACGCTCTACGAGCAGTACTTC
CASSSTGTLYEQYF
>TRBJ1-2|once|-|TRBV7-2
TGTGCCAGCAGCAACAGGCCCCCTACTAACTATGGCTACACCTTC
CASSNRPPTNYGYTF
>TRBJ1-2|-|TRBD1|TRBV10-3
TGTGCCATCAGTGAGTCGGGACAGGGAGATGGCTACACCTTC
CAISESGQGDGYTF
>TRBJ1-6|-|-|TRBV20-1
TGCAGTGCTAGACGCAGGGGCCTAGGTGCCCTCCACTTT
CSARRRGLGALHF
>TRBJ2-7|-|-|TRBV7-2
TGTGCCAGCAGCTTAGACCAGTTGAGGGGGGGGGACGAGCAGTACTTC
CASSLDQLRGGDEQYF
>TRBJ1-5|-|-|TRBV28
TGTGCCAGCAGTTTAAGGGTGGGCAATCAGCCCCAGCATTTT
CASSLRVGNQPQHF
>TRBJ2-7|-|TRBD2|TRBV20-1
TGCAGTGCTGTAACTAGCGGGGGGTACGAGCAGTACTTC
CSAVTSGGYEQYF
>TRBJ1-1|many|-|TRBV20-1
TGCAGTGCTAGGGACCGGGAGGGCACTGAAGCTTTCTTT
CSARDREGTEAFF
>TRBJ2-4|many|TRBD1|TRBV19
TGTGCCAGTAGTATCTCCGGGACAGACAAGAGATTAGCCAAAAACATTCAGTACTTC
CASSISGTDKRLAKNIQYF
>TRBJ2-5|-|TRBD1|TRBV7-8
TGTGCCAGCAGCTCCCCGGGACAGCTCGTGGGAGAGACCCAGTACTTC
CASSSPGQLVGETQYF
>TRBJ2-5|-|-|TRBV2
TGTGCCAGCAGTGGAGATCTGGGGGAGACCCAGTACTTC
CASSGDLGETQYF
>TRBJ1-5|-|-|TRBV15
TGTGCTGTAGGGGACGGAGTGAATGGTTATAGCAATCAGCCCCAGCATTTT
CAVGDGVNGYSNQPQHF
>TRBJ1-2|-|TRBD1|TRBV27
TGTGCCAGCAAGAGGGACAGGGCCAACTATGGCTACACCTTC
CASKRDRANYGYTF
>TRBJ2-7|many|-|TRBV6-1
TGTGCCAGCAGTGATAGGCCCGGACAGCTTCATGGGGACGAGCAGTACTTC
CASSDRPGQLHGDEQYF
>TRBJ1-2|-|-|TRBV15
TGTGCCACCAGCAGACCCGGGACATATAACTATGGCTACACCTTC
CATSRPGTYNYGYTF
>TRBJ2-2|many|-|TRBV10-3
TGTGCCATTAGGGAAACCGGGGAGCTGTTTTTT
CAIRETGELFF
>TRBJ1-1|many|-|TRBV7-8
TGTGCCAGCAGCTACACAGGGACAGCTTTCTTT
CASSYTGTAFF
>TRBJ1-1|many|-|TRBV30
TGTGCCTGGTACCGACAGTGGAACACTGAAGCTTTCTTT
CAWYRQWNTEAFF